A single sample gave rise to the 10 T cell receptor beta chains below, sequenced in a study of T cells in localized non-small cell lung cancer. Profiled with immunoSEQ multiplex PCR; TCRdb holds only in-frame clones, not every one. The sample records under 75,000 clones, 80% to 90% being singletons. The starting material was peripheral blood, obtained before any cancer treatment. These TCRs come from a male donor aged 60 or over with stage III squamous cell lung carcinoma.

The CDR3 region is CAWQQGRVTGELFF. The CDR3 DNA follows: TGTGCCTGGCAACAGGGTCGGGTTACCGGGGAGCTGTTTTTT. This chain uses TRBV30 with TRBJ2-2, with D maybe TRBD1 (6 bases). From germline, CDR1 is GTSNPN and CDR2 SVGIG (reference sequence). The ends were cut back, 5 bases at V and 5 bases at J, with 15 bases in the middle. This CDR3 is built from 14 residues.

The genes are TRBV15 and TRBJ1-1; D is unresolved. This CDR3 spans 13 amino acids. V lost 4 bases and J 4 bases, leaving 10 bases between the germline ends. Germline V gene data show CDR1 as LNHNV and CDR2 as YYDKDF (reference sequence). CDR3 protein: CATSTLQSTEAFF. The CDR3 coding sequence is TGTGCCACCAGCACACTACAGAGCACTGAAGCTTTCTTT.

V usage is TRBV18 and J usage is TRBJ2-1, with TRBD2 identical over 11 bases. CDR1 and CDR2 (germline): KGHSH, LQKENI. V gave up 6 bases and J gave up 9 bases; unmatched junction bases: 7. This CDR3 has 14 residues. CDR3: CASSQGLAVGEQFF. In DNA, the CDR3 is TGTGCCAGCTCCCAGGGACTAGCGGTTGGTGAGCAGTTCTTC.

This CDR3 reads CASSRTTSFVNTEAFF. The CDR3 coding sequence is TGTGCCAGCAGCCGTACCACCAGTTTCGTGAACACTGAAGCTTTCTTT. The chain joins TRBV11-2 to TRBJ1-1, with unresolved D. This CDR3 comprises 16 residues. CDR1 is SGHAT, CDR2 FQNNGV, per germline. The V end lost 5 bases, the J end lost 0 bases, and 16 bases lay between the germline ends.

This clone was detected only a few times. The chain employs TRBV28 and TRBJ2-1; no reliable D call. The CDR3 is made up of 14 amino acids. Germline CDR1 and CDR2: MDHEN and SYDVKM. V lost 6 bases to trimming and J lost 12 bases, with 21 bases between them. The CDR3 here is CASSTPRSTMTQFF. The CDR3 nucleotides are TGTGCCAGCAGCACTCCCAGAAGCACAATGACGCAGTTCTTC. The whole variable domain, filled in from reference TRBV28 and TRBJ2-1, reads DVKVTQSSRYLVKRTGEKVFLECVQDMDHENMFWYRQDPGLGLRLIYFSYDVKMKEKGDIPEGYSVSREKKERFSLILESASTNQTSMYLCASSTPRSTMTQFFGPGTRLTVL.

The CDR3 loop is CASSFLGPNYGYTF. For the CDR3, the DNA is TGTGCCAGCAGTTTTCTGGGTCCTAACTATGGCTACACCTTC. The chain couples TRBV5-6 to TRBJ1-2; D not resolved. The CDR3 loop spans 14 amino acids. The germline V and J ends were trimmed by 5 bases and 0 bases, with 11 bases remaining between them. Per the germline V gene, CDR1 is SGHDT and CDR2 is YYEEEE.

This clone appeared once. The chain links TRBV30 to TRBJ2-5, with D tentatively TRBD2 (5 bases). Germline V lookup: CDR1 GTSNPN, CDR2 SVGIG (reference sequence). V was shortened by 4 bases and J by 3 bases, with 12 bases between the two germline ends. The CDR3 loop spans 13 amino acids. The DNA of the CDR3 is TGTGCCTGGACCCGGGATAGAGAAGAGACCCAGTACTTC. The encoded protein is CAWTRDREETQYF.

The genes are TRBV6-1 and TRBJ2-5; D may correspond to TRBD1 or TRBD2 (5 bases each). Germline assignment: CDR1 MNHNS and CDR2 SASEGT. Trimming took 7 bases from V and 5 from J, leaving 14 bases between them. The CDR3 loop spans 13 amino acids. The CDR3 DNA reads TGTGCCAGCACCTCGGGGCACCGGGAGACCCAGTACTTC. Translation: CASTSGHRETQYF.

In its sample, this clone was seen a few times. CDR3 residues: CASTPYPDREWYGYTF. The CDR3 DNA reads as TGTGCCAGCACCCCATACCCCGACAGGGAATGGTATGGCTACACCTTC. The J gene is TRBJ1-2, the V gene TRBV11-2, with 7 bases matching TRBD1. V lost 7 bases and J lost 5; bases outside the gene matches: 16. This CDR3 comprises 16 residues. Germline V gene lookup returns CDR1 SGHAT and CDR2 FQNNGV.

The chain employs TRBV7-9 and TRBJ1-4; weak D call: TRBD1 (5 bases). Trimming took 0 bases from V and 10 from J, leaving 9 bases between them. The germline V gene has CDR1 SEHNR and CDR2 FQNEAQ (reference sequence). The CDR3 runs to 13 residues. CDR3 in amino acids: CASSLAGDGKLFF. The CDR3 DNA reads TGTGCCAGCAGCTTAGCAGGGGACGGAAAACTGTTTTTT.